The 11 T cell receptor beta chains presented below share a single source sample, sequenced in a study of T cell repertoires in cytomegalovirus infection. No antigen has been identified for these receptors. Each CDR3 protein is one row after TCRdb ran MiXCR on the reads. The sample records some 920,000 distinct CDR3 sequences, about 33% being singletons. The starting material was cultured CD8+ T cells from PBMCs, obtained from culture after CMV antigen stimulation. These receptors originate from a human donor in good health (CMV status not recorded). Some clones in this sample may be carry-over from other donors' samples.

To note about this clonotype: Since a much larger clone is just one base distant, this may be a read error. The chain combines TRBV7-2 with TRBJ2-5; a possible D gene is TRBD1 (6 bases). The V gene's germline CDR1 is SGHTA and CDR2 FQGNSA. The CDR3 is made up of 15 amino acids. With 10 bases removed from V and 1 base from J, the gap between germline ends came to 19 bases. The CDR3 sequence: CANSYPGQIQETQYF. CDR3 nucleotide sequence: TGTGCCAACAGTTACCCGGGACAAATCCAAGAGACCCAGTACTTC.

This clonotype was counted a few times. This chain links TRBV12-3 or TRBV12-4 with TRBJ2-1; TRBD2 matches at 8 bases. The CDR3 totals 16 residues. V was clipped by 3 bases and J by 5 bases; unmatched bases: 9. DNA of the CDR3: TGTGCCAGCAGTTTCGAGCGGGGGCCCTACAACAATGAGCAGTTCTTC. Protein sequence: CASSFERGPYNNEQFF.

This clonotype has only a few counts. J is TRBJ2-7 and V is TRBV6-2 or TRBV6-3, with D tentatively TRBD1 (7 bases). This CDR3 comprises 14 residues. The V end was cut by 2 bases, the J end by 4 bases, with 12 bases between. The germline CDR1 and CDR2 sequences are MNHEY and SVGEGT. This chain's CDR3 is CASSYRGTDYEQYV. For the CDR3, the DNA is TGTGCCAGCAGTTACCGCGGGACAGATTACGAGCAGTACGTC.

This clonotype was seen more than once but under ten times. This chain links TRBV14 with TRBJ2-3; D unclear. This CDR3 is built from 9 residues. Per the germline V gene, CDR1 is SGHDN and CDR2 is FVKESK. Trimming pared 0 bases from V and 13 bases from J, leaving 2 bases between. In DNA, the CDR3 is TGTGCCAGCAGCCAAGAGGAGTATTTT. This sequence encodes CASSQEEYF.

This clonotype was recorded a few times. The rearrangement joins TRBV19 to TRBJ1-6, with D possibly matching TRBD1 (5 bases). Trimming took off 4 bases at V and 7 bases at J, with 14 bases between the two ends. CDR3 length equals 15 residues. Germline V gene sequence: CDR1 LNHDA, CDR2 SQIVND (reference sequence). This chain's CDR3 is CASSTRVDRNSPLHF. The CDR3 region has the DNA TGTGCCAGTAGTACCAGAGTCGACAGAAATTCACCCCTCCACTTT.

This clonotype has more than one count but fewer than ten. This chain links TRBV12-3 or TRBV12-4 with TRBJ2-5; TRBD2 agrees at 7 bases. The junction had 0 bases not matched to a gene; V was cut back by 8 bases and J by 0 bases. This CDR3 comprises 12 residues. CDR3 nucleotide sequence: TGTGCCAGCCGGGGGGACCAAGAGACCCAGTACTTC. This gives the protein CASRGDQETQYF.

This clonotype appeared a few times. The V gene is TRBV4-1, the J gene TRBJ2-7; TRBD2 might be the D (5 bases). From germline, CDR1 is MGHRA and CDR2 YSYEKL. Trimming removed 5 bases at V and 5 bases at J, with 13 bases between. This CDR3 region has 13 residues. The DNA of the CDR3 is TGCGCCAGCAGCTTAGAGGGTCGGAACGAGCAGTACTTC. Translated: CASSLEGRNEQYF.

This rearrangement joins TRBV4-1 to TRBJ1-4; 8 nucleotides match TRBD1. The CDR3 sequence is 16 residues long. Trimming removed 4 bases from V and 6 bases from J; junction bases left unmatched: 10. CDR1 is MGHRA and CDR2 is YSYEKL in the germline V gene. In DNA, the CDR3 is TGCGCCAGCAGCCCGAACCGACAGGGGAGGCATGAAAAACTGTTTTTT. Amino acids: CASSPNRQGRHEKLFF.

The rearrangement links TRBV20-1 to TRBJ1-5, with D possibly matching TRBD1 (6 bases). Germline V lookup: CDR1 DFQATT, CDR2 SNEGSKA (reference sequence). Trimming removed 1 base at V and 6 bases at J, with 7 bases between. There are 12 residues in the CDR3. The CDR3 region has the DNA TGCAGTGCTAGAGTGGGGGCTCAGCCCCAGCATTTT. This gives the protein CSARVGAQPQHF.

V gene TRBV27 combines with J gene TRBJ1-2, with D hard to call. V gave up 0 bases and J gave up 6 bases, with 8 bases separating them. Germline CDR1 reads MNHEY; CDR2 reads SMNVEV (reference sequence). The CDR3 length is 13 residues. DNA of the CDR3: TGTGCCAGCAGTTTATCGGCAGTTAATGGCTACACCTTC. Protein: CASSLSAVNGYTF.

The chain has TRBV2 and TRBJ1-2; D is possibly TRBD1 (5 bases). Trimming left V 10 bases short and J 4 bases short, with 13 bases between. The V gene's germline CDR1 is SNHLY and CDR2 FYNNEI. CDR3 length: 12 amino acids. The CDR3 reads CATLRGGYGYTF. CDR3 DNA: TGTGCCACCTTAAGGGGTGGCTATGGCTACACCTTC.